These 10 T cell receptor beta chains came from one sample sequenced in a study of cytomegalovirus exposure and HLA in healthy donors. This PCR relied on a set of 60 Vbeta primers and 13 Jbeta primers. Profiled with immunoSEQ multiplex PCR; TCRdb holds only in-frame clones, not every one. The sample lists 80,000 to 100,000 clones; approximately 80% were seen once. Sequencing used PBMCs. All receptors come from a male donor in good health and CMV-seropositive.

J is TRBJ1-1 and V is TRBV28; possibly TRBD1 for D (5 bases). Germline CDR1 reads MDHEN; CDR2 reads SYDVKM. V shed 4 bases and J shed 2 bases, with 11 bases lying between them. This CDR3 contains 14 residues. This CDR3 is CASSSLTANTEAFF. Here the CDR3 DNA reads TGTGCCAGCAGTTCTTTGACAGCCAACACTGAAGCTTTCTTT.

This clone was detected a few times. V and J are TRBV2 and TRBJ1-1; 7 positions agree with TRBD1. Germline CDR1 is SNHLY and CDR2 is FYNNEI. V shed 6 bases and J 3 bases; nucleotides not matched to a gene: 10. The CDR3 sequence is 15 residues long. The CDR3, as DNA: TGTGCCAGCAGGAGAAGGGGGCTAGTGGACACTGAAGCTTTCTTT. Its translation is CASRRRGLVDTEAFF.

Comment on this clone: This CDR3 is also generated by other DNA sequences in the sample. V usage is TRBV5-1 and J usage is TRBJ2-2; 7 nucleotides line up with TRBD1. The trim removed 0 bases at V and 0 bases at J, leaving 2 bases unmatched. CDR3 length equals 16 residues. Germline CDR1 SGHRS, CDR2 YFSETQ. CDR3 sequence reads: CASSLGQGANTGELFF. The CDR3 nucleotides are TGCGCCAGCAGCTTGGGGCAGGGGGCGAACACCGGGGAGCTGTTTTTT.

To note about this clone: At one end, the junction sequence differs from germline, possibly due to a read error. This chain uses TRBV7-7 with TRBJ2-1; D is ambiguous. Germline V gene data show CDR1 as SSHAT and CDR2 as FNYEAQ (reference sequence). The CDR3 extends over 14 amino acids. The CDR3 loop is CASSLGTGLEEQFF. The CDR3 region has the DNA TGTGCTAGCAGCTTAGGCACCGGGTTGGAGGAGCAGTTCTTC.

The rearrangement joins TRBV4-1 to TRBJ2-1; 8 bases map to TRBD2. This CDR3 spans 15 amino acids. CDR1 and CDR2 from the germline V gene are MGHRA and YSYEKL. V lost 1 base and J lost 7; bases outside the gene matches: 6. The CDR3 region has the DNA TGCGCCAGCAGCCAAGGGCTAGCGGGTAAAAATGAGCAGTTCTTC. Translation gives CASSQGLAGKNEQFF.

As regards this clone: The same CDR3 can be traced to other DNA sequences in this sample. The V call is TRBV7-6, the J call TRBJ2-7; 12 nucleotides align to TRBD2. This CDR3 contains 14 residues. V lost 4 bases and J lost 2; bases outside the gene matches: 0. Germline V gene data show CDR1 as SGHVS and CDR2 as FNYEAQ. This chain's CDR3 is CASSSSGGAYEQYF. DNA of the CDR3: TGTGCCAGCAGCTCTAGCGGGGGGGCCTACGAGCAGTACTTC.

The chain couples TRBV19 to TRBJ1-2; the D is unclear. The CDR3 is made up of 13 amino acids. The germline CDR1 and CDR2 sequences are LNHDA and SQIVND (reference sequence). V shed 1 base and J shed 5 bases, with 8 bases lying between them. The CDR3 loop reads CASSIGPGYGYTF. CDR3 DNA sequence: TGTGCCAGTAGTATAGGCCCAGGTTATGGCTACACCTTC.

This chain joins TRBV27 and TRBJ1-5; D remains ambiguous. Trimming removed 0 bases at V and 5 bases at J, with 20 bases between. Per germline, CDR1 MNHEY and CDR2 SMNVEV (reference sequence). The CDR3 consists of 18 residues. CDR3 sequence reads: CASSLSGPKTYRHQPQHF. In nucleotides, the CDR3 is TGTGCCAGCAGTTTATCGGGCCCAAAAACATATCGGCATCAGCCCCAGCATTTT.

The chain is built from TRBV5-6 and TRBJ1-2, with a tentative D call TRBD1 (5 bases). The V gene lost 4 bases and the J gene lost 7 bases, with 20 bases spanning the gap. CDR3 length: 15 amino acids. Germline V lookup: CDR1 SGHDT, CDR2 YYEEEE. The CDR3, as DNA: TGTGCCAGCAGCATCGGACACAATTACCAGCTTGGCTACACCTTC. As protein: CASSIGHNYQLGYTF.

The chain employs TRBV5-6 and TRBJ2-5; possibly TRBD2 for D (6 bases). The J call is doubtful: the DNA matches TRBJ2-7 better. From germline, CDR1 is SGHDT and CDR2 YYEEEE. CDR3 length equals 12 residues. The CDR3 DNA is TGTGCCAGCAGCTTCGGGGGTGGCGAGCAGTACTTC. This translates into CASSFGGGEQYF.